This T cell receptor (beta chain) was found in a study of CD8+CD57+ T cells in acquired aplastic anemia listed by TCRdb under 2018. Notes on the research overall: Extracted DNA from sorted CD4+ and CD8+ cells averaged around 2.9 ug, ranging from about 0.17 to 27.4 ug. CD8+CD57+ expansion was defined as frequency above the mean frequency observed in healthy subjects.

Patients chosen for sequencing had shown expansion of CD8+CD57+ cells by flow cytometry. Every patient had severe acquired aplastic anemia, diagnosed using the International Study of Aplastic Anemia and Agranulocytosis and Camitta criteria. No therapy had been received by the patients at the time of blood sampling. The study deep-sequenced TCR repertoires of sorted CD4+ and CD8+ blood T cells from severe aplastic anemia patients and healthy subjects. In the USA, patient enrollment took place under clinicaltrials.gov protocols 00001620, 01623167, 00001397, 00071045, 00081523 and 00961064. Ficoll-Paque density gradient centrifugation was used to isolate peripheral blood mononuclear cells. Before DNA extraction, CD4+ and CD8+ T cells were sorted by FACS or by magnetic beads. Compared with germline, V lacks 1 base and J lacks 7 bases; bases without a gene match: 0. From a lookup of the germline V gene, CDR1 and CDR2 are SGHTA and FQGTGA. The CDR3 measures 12 amino acids from cysteine to phenylalanine. Kept here is only the CDR3 DNA, which spans 36 bases and is read in frame from base 1.

TCR beta VDJ combination and CDR3 sequence profiling used genomic DNA as the template. An Illumina HiSeq 2000 was the platform used for TCR repertoire sequencing. The authors' analysis ran thus. Repertoires were assessed using TRBV/TRBJ rearrangement plots, CDR3 size and DJ length profiles, and Simpson's diversity index. Whichever DNA sequence was most abundant in the deep sequencing data was defined as the immunodominant clone. CDR3 amino acid sequences were screened for sharing across subjects and were compared with published repertoires and the VDJdb database. TCRdb ran its own pipeline on the public reads, namely fastp trimming at Q25 and MiXCR clone calling, and kept in-frame beta chains. Rows are unified per CDR3 protein, each entry keeping the most common DNA and genes. The V and J calls, along with clone size, are taken from TCRdb and not from the paper's own processing. Counted in this sample were some 98,000 distinct CDR3 sequences; around 68% of them appeared once. The ten top clones hold more than 55% of the sample.

The research as a whole found: Although 25 to 30 CD8+ CDR3 sequences were shared by patients and controls, these sequences appeared highly expressed in patients and within the immunodominant clones of patients. Between patients and healthy controls, no significant difference in CD8+ Simpson's diversity was found (P=0.060).

Remarks on this clonotype: This clone's antigen is unknown. No qualities accompany the bases; no much larger clone lies one base away.

The rearrangement joined TRBV7-3 to TRBJ1-1, with 7 central nucleotides matching TRBD1. The sequenced sample consisted of sorted CD4+, CD8+, or CD8+CD57+ T cells (not recorded which) from PBMCs. This receptor was identified in a human donor with aplastic anemia. Here is the DNA: TGTGCCAGCAGCTTAAGACAGGGTGAAGCTTTCTTT. Translated, it gives CASSLRQGEAFF.